This note documents a single T cell receptor (beta chain) sequence. A few counts support this clonotype. Its antigen target is currently unknown. Base-call qualities are not available, and no considerably larger clone is one nucleotide away. The entry originates in a study of T-cell memory formation after mild COVID-19 (dated by TCRdb to 2020 to 2022). Some background on the complete study: TCR sequence clusters from the two donors were found to be largely donor specific. In a couple of donors, T-cell clones that expanded and contracted after mild COVID-19 were tracked by sequencing TCRalpha and TCRbeta repertoires over time. Two young, previously healthy adult volunteers made up the cohort, one male and one female. The study at large found these results: Clones contracting from day 15 to 85 had balanced CD4/CD8 phenotypes, while a second wave expanding from day 15 to 37 was biased towards CD4+. Contracting CD4+ clones turned up mainly in the CM and EM memory subsets, whereas EMRA was where CD8+ clones were enriched. SARS-CoV-2 specificity was not confirmed for the second-wave clones peaking on day 37. The study included only a couple of mild cases, and larger cohorts that include severe cases with pre-infection samples were judged to be necessary. The detection of some responding clones in pre-infection memory suggests that pre-existing cross-reactive memory T cells joined the SARS-CoV-2 response.

TCRdb names Illumina NovaSeq 6000 as the instrument used. Using 5'RACE with constant-segment primers, TCRalpha and TCRbeta cDNA libraries were constructed, with sample barcodes and unique molecular identifiers added in the process. RNA was extracted from every sample with Trizol reagent. Libraries were amplified in two PCR steps, with a second sample barcode and Illumina TruSeq adapters added in the second step. Sequencing of the libraries was done on an Illumina NovaSeq, producing 2 x 150 bp paired-end reads. The paper's data handling went like this. The reads were demultiplexed and collapsed into UMI-guided consensus sequences using migec v1.2.7. Using mixcr v2.1.11, UMI consensuses were aligned to TRA and TRB V and J templates and then assembled into clonotypes. A clonotype was counted as expanded or contracted only if both edgeR and NoisET called the change significant, with noise models trained on biological replicates. For edgeR calls, the cutoffs were a false discovery rate-adjusted p below 0.01 and a log2 fold-change threshold of 1. As an exploratory analysis of dynamics, PCA with hierarchical clustering was applied to max-normalized trajectories of the 1000 most abundant clonotypes. Separately sequenced CD4+ and CD8+ repertoires were used to assign a CD4 or CD8 phenotype to each responding clone. Clones were called with MiXCR by TCRdb after fastp trimmed the public reads at Q25, and only in-frame beta chains were retained. One record per CDR3 amino acid sequence lists the most common genes and DNA. TCRdb, not the authors, supplied the V and J calls. The sample records hundreds of thousands of distinct CDR3 sequences, around 17% of which are singletons. The ten largest clones take up 22% of the sample.

Taken from cysteine to valine, the CDR3 has 14 residues. The read is trimmed to its CDR3 DNA, 42 bases read in frame from base 1. The germline V gene encodes CDR1 SGHTA and CDR2 FQGNSA. Trimming takes 5 bases from V and 10 bases from J, and the germline ends sit 21 bases apart. PBMCs were isolated by Ficoll-Paque density gradient centrifugation. Recombination linked TRBV7-2 to TRBJ2-7, with TRBD1 perhaps the D gene, on 7 matching bases. This sequence was found in a man aged 18 to 29 who had mild COVID-19 (a few samples of this study predate the infection). The sample titles of this study are shuffled in the database, so cell type and time point are left out; the donor was told from shared clones. The sample consisted of PBMCs or a T cell subset sorted from them (not recorded which). This receptor has the CDR3 CASSAAGQDYFQYV. The DNA sequence is TGTGCCAGCAGCGCAGCCGGACAGGACTATTTCCAGTACGTC.